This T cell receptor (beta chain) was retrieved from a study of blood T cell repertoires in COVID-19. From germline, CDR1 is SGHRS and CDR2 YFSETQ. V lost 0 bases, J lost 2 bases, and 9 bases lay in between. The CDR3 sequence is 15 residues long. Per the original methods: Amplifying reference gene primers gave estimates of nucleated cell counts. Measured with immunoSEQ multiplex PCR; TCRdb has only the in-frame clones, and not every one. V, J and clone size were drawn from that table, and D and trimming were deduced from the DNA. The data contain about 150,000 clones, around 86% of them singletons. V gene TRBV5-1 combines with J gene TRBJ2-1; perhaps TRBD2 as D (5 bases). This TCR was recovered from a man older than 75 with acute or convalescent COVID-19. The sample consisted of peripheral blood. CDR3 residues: CASSLVGETYNEQFF. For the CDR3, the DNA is TGCGCCAGCAGCTTGGTCGGGGAAACCTACAATGAGCAGTTCTTC.